This TCR beta chain was recorded in a study of shared clonotypes between healthy human individuals. At the level of the study: Researchers assigned three CD4 naive, three CD4 memory, two CD8 naive and one CD8 memory plate to each donor.

The length of the CDR3 is 13 residues. CDR1 and CDR2 from the germline V gene are SGHTS and YDEGEE. The V and J ends lost 5 bases and 6 bases respectively, with 9 bases between them. This clone was observed once. The assay was immunoSEQ multiplex PCR, and TCRdb's table has in-frame clones only and misses some. Of about 960,000 clones listed, about three quarters were seen once; the top ten hold approximately 1.5%. Sample: memory CD4+ T cells sorted from blood. Documented subset: CD45RA-negative fraction. The sequence derives from a man aged 18 to 30 in good health. The rearrangement uses TRBV5-8 and TRBJ1-6; D is undetermined. The CDR3 region has the DNA TGTGCCAGCAGAACCGGACCTAATTCACCCCTCCACTTT. Amino acids: CASRTGPNSPLHF.